The 17 T cell receptor beta chains in this list originate from one sample, sequenced in a study of CD8 T cells in Susac syndrome. An input of roughly 0.5 to 1 ug of RNA was subjected to reverse transcription using random hexamers. Each CDR3 protein gets one entry after TCRdb re-called the immunoSEQ multiplex PCR reads with MiXCR. The table includes approximately 160,000 distinct CDR3 sequences, over 85% detected once. Sequences were obtained from CD4+ T cells from PBMCs. The receptors here all came from a human donor in good health.

The chain has TRBV3-1 and TRBJ1-6; 8 bases are a match to TRBD1. Germline V gene sequence: CDR1 LGHDT, CDR2 YNNKEL (reference sequence). The CDR3 sequence is 16 residues long. The V segment lost 2 bases and the J segment 9 bases; nucleotides outside the gene matches: 9. The CDR3 here is CASSQSPGQGTSPLHF. As DNA, the CDR3 is TGTGCCAGCAGCCAAAGTCCCGGACAGGGTACTTCACCCCTCCACTTT.

This chain links TRBV2 with TRBJ2-1, with a weak D call TRBD1 (5 bases). Trimming removed 7 bases at V and 8 bases at J, with 21 bases between. The CDR3 runs to 15 residues. The germline V gene has CDR1 SNHLY and CDR2 FYNNEI. The CDR3 loop reads CASTKGLVSVDEQFF. For the CDR3, the DNA is TGTGCCAGCACCAAGGGGTTAGTTTCTGTCGATGAGCAGTTCTTC.

This clonotype appeared once. The chain links TRBV7-9 to TRBJ2-3, with unresolved D. Trimming pared 6 bases from V and 0 bases from J, leaving 7 bases between. Germline V lookup: CDR1 SEHNR, CDR2 FQNEAQ (reference sequence). The CDR3 totals 13 residues. Here the CDR3 reads CASRPSSTDTQYF. Here the CDR3 DNA reads TGTGCCAGCAGGCCATCTAGCACAGATACGCAGTATTTT.

V usage is TRBV7-9 and J usage is TRBJ2-4; 8 bases line up with TRBD2. This CDR3 has 15 amino acids. J was trimmed by 7 bases and V by 2 bases; bases with no gene match: 7. CDR1 is SEHNR, CDR2 FQNEAQ, per germline (reference sequence). The CDR3 bases are TGTGCCAGCAGCTTACGGGGGGGACCCGAGAACATTCAGTACTTC. It specifies CASSLRGGPENIQYF.

The chain employs TRBV5-1 and TRBJ2-2; a possible D gene is TRBD1 (6 bases). Germline CDR1 and CDR2: SGHRS and YFSETQ. The CDR3 length is 17 residues. Deletions cut 4 bases from V and 4 bases from J, with 20 bases between. The CDR3 nucleotides are TGCGCCAGCAGCAACCGGGACACCCTCTGGAGCACCGGGGAGCTGTTTTTT. It translates to CASSNRDTLWSTGELFF.

The chain employs TRBV18 and TRBJ1-4; D remains unclear. V dropped 2 bases and J dropped 4 bases, with 11 bases sitting between them. The CDR3 has 15 residues. Germline V gene sequence: CDR1 KGHSH, CDR2 LQKENI. The chain's CDR3 is CASSPGPSGNEKLFF. Here the CDR3 DNA reads TGTGCCAGCTCACCAGGGCCGAGCGGTAATGAAAAACTGTTTTTT. Variable domain in full (rest from reference TRBV18 and TRBJ1-4): NAGVMQNPRHLVRRRGQEARLRCSPMKGHSHVYWYRQLPEEGLKFMVYLQKENIIDESGMPKERFSAEFPKEGPSILRIQQVVRGDSAAYFCASSPGPSGNEKLFFGSGTQLSVL.

The chain carries TRBV20-1 and TRBJ2-3; 9 bases fit TRBD2. Per the germline V gene, CDR1 is DFQATT and CDR2 is SNEGSKA (reference sequence). The V segment lost 4 bases and the J segment 6 bases; nucleotides outside the gene matches: 5. This CDR3 region has 13 residues. The CDR3 DNA is TGCAGTGCTACTCTAGCGGGGCCGGATACGCAGTATTTT. This sequence encodes CSATLAGPDTQYF.

The chain recombines TRBV27 with TRBJ2-1; tentatively, D is TRBD1 or TRBD2 (6 bases each). Germline V lookup: CDR1 MNHEY, CDR2 SMNVEV (reference sequence). The CDR3 length is 12 residues. Trimming stripped 5 bases from V and 10 bases from J, with 12 bases between. The CDR3 region is CASSPRGREQFF. As DNA, the CDR3 is TGTGCCAGCAGTCCTAGGGGGAGGGAGCAGTTCTTC.

The V call is TRBV3-1, the J call TRBJ2-3; 7 bases fit TRBD2. The CDR3 is made up of 16 amino acids. In germline, CDR1 is LGHDT, CDR2 YNNKEL (reference sequence). The trim removed 1 base at V and 1 base at J, leaving 5 bases unmatched. The CDR3 nucleotides are TGTGCCAGCAGCCAAGGTTCTCGGGGGGGCACAGATACGCAGTATTTT. This sequence encodes CASSQGSRGGTDTQYF.

This clonotype has a single count. The chain combines TRBV7-3 with TRBJ2-3; D may be TRBD1 (5 bases). Germline V gene lookup returns CDR1 SGHTA and CDR2 FQGTGA. The CDR3 is made up of 16 amino acids. The V end was cut by 0 bases, the J end by 0 bases, with 10 bases between. The CDR3 loop reads CASSLTPDTSTDTQYF. CDR3 coding DNA: TGTGCCAGCAGCTTAACCCCGGACACTAGCACAGATACGCAGTATTTT.

The chain employs TRBV7-2 and TRBJ2-5; D ambiguous. This CDR3 spans 14 amino acids. Deletions cut 2 bases from V and 3 bases from J, with 10 bases between. CDR1 and CDR2 from the germline V gene are SGHTA and FQGNSA. The CDR3 here is CASSLRSAEETQYF. The CDR3 DNA reads as TGTGCCAGCAGCTTACGCTCGGCGGAAGAGACCCAGTACTTC.

The V call is TRBV29-1, the J call TRBJ2-5; possible D gene TRBD1, 6 bases. V lost 5 bases to trimming and J lost 3 bases, with 19 bases between them. Looked up from germline, CDR1 is SQVTM and CDR2 is ANQGSEA. This CDR3 is 15 amino acids long. The CDR3 loop is CSVLGGFTYEETQYF. The CDR3 region has the DNA TGCAGCGTTTTAGGGGGTTTCACCTATGAAGAGACCCAGTACTTC.

The chain combines TRBV27 with TRBJ1-1; D unresolved. V shed 6 bases and J shed 3 bases, with 20 bases lying between them. Germline CDR1 MNHEY, CDR2 SMNVEV (reference sequence). The CDR3 spans 16 residues. The CDR3 reads CASRGGRLGFYTEAFF. The CDR3, as DNA: TGTGCCAGCAGGGGAGGACGTTTGGGTTTTTACACTGAAGCTTTCTTT.

This clonotype was found once. The chain links TRBV7-3 to TRBJ2-5, with 12 nucleotides matching TRBD2. Germline lookup yields CDR1 SGHTA and CDR2 FQGTGA. The CDR3 runs to 16 residues. Unmatched junction bases numbered 4, after V lost 4 bases and J lost 1 base. CDR3 sequence reads: CASSSTLAGGQETQYF. The CDR3, as DNA: TGTGCCAGCAGCTCAACACTAGCGGGGGGCCAAGAGACCCAGTACTTC.

This clonotype was detected once. The CDR3 here is CASSFVGSTEAFF. DNA of the CDR3: TGTGCCAGCAGCTTTGTGGGGAGCACTGAAGCTTTCTTT. The chain is built from TRBV7-3 and TRBJ1-1, with D hard to call. Germline CDR1 and CDR2: SGHTA and FQGTGA. V shed 3 bases and J shed 4 bases, with 9 bases lying between them. This CDR3 region has 13 residues.

The chain carries TRBV7-9 and TRBJ1-3; 7 bases align to TRBD1. V shed 5 bases and J 2 bases; nucleotides not matched to a gene: 3. CDR3 length: 14 amino acids. Germline V gives CDR1 SEHNR, CDR2 FQNEAQ (reference sequence). CDR3 sequence reads: CASSPGGAGNTIYF. The CDR3 DNA is TGTGCCAGCAGCCCAGGGGGAGCTGGAAACACCATATATTTT.

The chain couples TRBV7-2 to TRBJ1-3; TRBD1 matches at 7 bases. J lost 4 bases, V lost 5 bases, and 5 bases had no gene match. Germline values: CDR1 SGHTA, CDR2 FQGNSA. The CDR3 contains 14 residues. The CDR3 bases are TGTGCCAGCAGCCCGCGGACAGGAGGAAACACCATATATTTT. This gives the protein CASSPRTGGNTIYF.